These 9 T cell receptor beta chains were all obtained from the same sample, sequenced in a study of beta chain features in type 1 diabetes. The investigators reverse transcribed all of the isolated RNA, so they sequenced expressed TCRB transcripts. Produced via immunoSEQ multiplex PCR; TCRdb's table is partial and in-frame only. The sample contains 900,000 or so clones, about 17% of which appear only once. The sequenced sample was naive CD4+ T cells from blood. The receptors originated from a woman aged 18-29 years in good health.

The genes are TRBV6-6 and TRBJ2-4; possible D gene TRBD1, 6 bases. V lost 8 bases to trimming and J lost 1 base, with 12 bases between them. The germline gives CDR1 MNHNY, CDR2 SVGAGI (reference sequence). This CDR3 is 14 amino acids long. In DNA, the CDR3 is TGTGCCAGCGGTCTGGGGGCGGCCAAAAACATTCAGTACTTC. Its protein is CASGLGAAKNIQYF.

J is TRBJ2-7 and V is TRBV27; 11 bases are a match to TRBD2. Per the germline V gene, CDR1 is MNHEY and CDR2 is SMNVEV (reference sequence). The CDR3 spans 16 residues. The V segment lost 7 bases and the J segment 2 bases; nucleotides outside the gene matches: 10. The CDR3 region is CASTALAGGPPYEQYF. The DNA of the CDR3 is TGTGCCAGCACCGCCTTAGCGGGAGGGCCCCCCTACGAGCAGTACTTC.

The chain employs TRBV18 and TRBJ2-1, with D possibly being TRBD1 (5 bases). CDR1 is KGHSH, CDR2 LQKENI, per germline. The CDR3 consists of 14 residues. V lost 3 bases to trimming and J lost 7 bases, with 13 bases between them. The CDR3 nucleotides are TGTGCCAGCTCACCCCTTGGCAGGGTGAATGAGCAGTTCTTC. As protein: CASSPLGRVNEQFF.

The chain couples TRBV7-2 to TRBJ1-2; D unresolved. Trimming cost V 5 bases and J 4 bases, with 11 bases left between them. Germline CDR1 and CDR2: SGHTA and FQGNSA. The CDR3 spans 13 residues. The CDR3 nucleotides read TGTGCCAGCAGCAAATCGGAGGGCTATGGCTACACCTTC. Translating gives CASSKSEGYGYTF.

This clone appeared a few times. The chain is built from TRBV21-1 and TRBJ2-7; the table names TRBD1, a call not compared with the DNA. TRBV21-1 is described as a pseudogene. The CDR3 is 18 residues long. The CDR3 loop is CASSKVRYRRQTPSEQYF. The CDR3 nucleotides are TGTGCCAGCAGCAAAGTACGATATCGCCGCCAGACACCCTCCGAGCAGTACTTC.

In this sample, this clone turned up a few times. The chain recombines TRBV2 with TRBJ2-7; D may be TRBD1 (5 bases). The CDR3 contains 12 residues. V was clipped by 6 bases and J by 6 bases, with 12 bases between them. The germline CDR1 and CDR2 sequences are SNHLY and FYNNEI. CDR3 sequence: CASSPRAGEQYF. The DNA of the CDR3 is TGTGCCAGCAGCCCCAGGGCCGGCGAGCAGTACTTC. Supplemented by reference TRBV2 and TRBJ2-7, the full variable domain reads EPEVTQTPSHQVTQMGQEVILRCVPISNHLYFYWYRQILGQKVEFLVSFYNNEISEKSEIFDDQFSVERPDGSNFTLKIRSTKLEDSAMYFCASSPRAGEQYFGPGTRLTVT.

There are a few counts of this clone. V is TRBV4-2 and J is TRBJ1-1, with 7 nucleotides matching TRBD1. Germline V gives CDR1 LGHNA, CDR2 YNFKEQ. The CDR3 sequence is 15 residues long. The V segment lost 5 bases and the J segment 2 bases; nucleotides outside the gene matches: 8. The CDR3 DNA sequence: TGTGCCAGCAGCTTCACCGGGACAGACAACACTGAAGCTTTCTTT. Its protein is CASSFTGTDNTEAFF.

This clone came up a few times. CDR3 DNA: TGTGCCAGCAGTTACGAGAGGGGCGAGCAGTACTTC. This gives the protein CASSYERGEQYF. The J gene is TRBJ2-7, the V gene TRBV6-6, with D possibly being TRBD1 or TRBD2 (5 bases each). Germline V gene data show CDR1 as MNHNY and CDR2 as SVGAGI (reference sequence). V was trimmed by 2 bases and J by 6 bases, leaving 8 bases between them. The CDR3 is made up of 12 amino acids.

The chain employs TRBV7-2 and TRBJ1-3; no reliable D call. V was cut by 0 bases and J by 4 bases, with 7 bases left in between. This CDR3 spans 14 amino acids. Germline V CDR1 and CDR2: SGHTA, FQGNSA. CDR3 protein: CASSLASQGNTIYF. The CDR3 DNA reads TGTGCCAGCAGCTTAGCGTCACAGGGAAACACCATATATTTT.